This T cell receptor (beta chain) is from a study of T-cell memory formation after mild COVID-19. Background on the study: Across donors, TCR clusters were largely donor specific. Points from the study as a whole: Contracting clones, day 15 to 85, had balanced CD4/CD8, and later expanders favored CD4+. SARS-CoV-2 specificity was not confirmed for second-wave clones peaking on day 37.

Of note for this clonotype: What it binds is not known.

TCR alpha and TCR beta cDNA libraries with sample barcodes and UMIs came from 5'RACE using constant-segment primers. Each CDR3 protein gets one entry after TCRdb re-called the 5' RACE reads with MiXCR. The table shows hundreds of thousands of distinct CDR3 sequences, with approximately 15% occurring only once. Germline CDR1 SEHNR, CDR2 FQNEAQ (reference sequence). This CDR3 comprises 14 residues. V lost 2 bases and J lost 2, with 10 bases in between. The receptor's source is a man aged 18 to 30 who had mild COVID-19 (a few samples of this study predate the infection). Cell type and time point are not known. V is TRBV7-9 and J is TRBJ2-7; D ambiguous. The sequencing sample was made of PBMCs or a T cell subset sorted from them (not recorded which). CDR3 nucleotide sequence: TGTGCCAGCAGCTTATTCGACGGAACCTACGAGCAGTACTTC. This gives the protein CASSLFDGTYEQYF.